Below, 23 T cell receptor beta chains from the same sample are listed, as sequenced in a study of T cell responses to AZD1222 COVID-19 vaccine. Generated by immunoSEQ multiplex PCR, the TCRdb table keeps only in-frame clones and is missing some. The table records approximately 200,000 clones, about 93% of them present only once. The sample consisted of peripheral blood, taken 28 days after the second AZD1222 dose. Receptors were obtained from an adult who received the AZD1222 COVID-19 vaccine.

V gene TRBV6-6 combines with J gene TRBJ2-1; D uncertain. CDR3 length equals 16 residues. Between the trimmed V and J ends, which lost 0 bases and 15 bases, there was a span of 24 bases. Germline V gives CDR1 MNHNY, CDR2 SVGAGI (reference sequence). Here the CDR3 reads CASSYSSPFTHHLRFF. Written as DNA, the CDR3 is TGTGCCAGCAGTTACTCGTCCCCATTTACCCACCATTTGCGGTTCTTC.

The CDR3 bases are TGTGCCAGCACCGGACCCGGAGGGGGGGGCTACACCTTC. As protein: CASTGPGGGGYTF. The V and J genes are TRBV7-9 and TRBJ1-2; TRBD1 might be the D (6 bases). Trimming cost V 7 bases and J 8 bases, with 17 bases left between them. Germline V gene sequence: CDR1 SEHNR, CDR2 FQNEAQ (reference sequence). The CDR3 covers 13 residues.

The CDR3 protein is CASLWDRVNSPLHF. The CDR3 nucleotides are TGTGCCAGTTTGTGGGACAGGGTGAATTCACCCCTCCACTTT. The chain recombines TRBV6-5 with TRBJ1-6, with TRBD1 identical over 9 bases. The CDR3 consists of 14 residues. With V trimmed by 9 bases and J by 7 bases, 7 bases remained unmatched. Per the germline V gene, CDR1 is MNHEY and CDR2 is SVGAGI.

The rearrangement joins TRBV6-5 to TRBJ1-6, with D perhaps TRBD1 (6 bases). Germline assignment: CDR1 MNHEY and CDR2 SVGAGI. The CDR3 loop spans 14 amino acids. The V end was cut by 6 bases, the J end by 8 bases, with 14 bases between. CDR3 loop: CASRQGVKDSPLHF. The CDR3 nucleotides read TGTGCCAGCAGACAGGGAGTTAAGGATTCACCCCTCCACTTT.

This chain joins TRBV5-4 and TRBJ2-7, with 7 bases fitting TRBD1. CDR3 length equals 14 residues. The germline V gene encodes CDR1 SGHNT and CDR2 YYREEE (reference sequence). V shed 0 bases and J 12 bases; nucleotides not matched to a gene: 12. CDR3 in amino acids: CASSLAGTANRWYF. In DNA, the CDR3 is TGTGCCAGCAGCTTGGCCGGGACAGCAAACCGGTGGTACTTC. Filled out from reference TRBV5-4 and TRBJ2-7, the complete variable domain reads ETGVTQSPTHLIKTRGQQVTLRCSSQSGHNTVSWYQQALGQGPQFIFQYYREEENGRGNFPPRFSGLQFPNYSSELNVNALELDDSALYLCASSLAGTANRWYFGPGTRLTVT.

The chain joins TRBV6-5 to TRBJ2-7; tentative D call: TRBD1 (7 bases). CDR3 length: 15 amino acids. The V gene's germline CDR1 is MNHEY and CDR2 SVGAGI. The V end was cut by 2 bases, the J end by 4 bases, with 15 bases between. In DNA form, the CDR3 reads TGTGCCAGCAGTTACCGATGGAGGGGGCTGTACGAGCAGTACTTC. Protein product: CASSYRWRGLYEQYF.

In the case of this clone: Other DNA sequences in this sample translate to the same CDR3. This sequence joins TRBV5-1 and TRBJ2-5; a possible D gene is TRBD1 (6 bases). V was pared by 4 bases and J by 2 bases, with 9 bases between. Germline CDR1 is SGHRS and CDR2 is YFSETQ. This CDR3 contains 13 residues. The CDR3 sequence is CASSPTGQETQYF. The CDR3 DNA sequence: TGCGCCAGCAGCCCAACAGGGCAAGAGACCCAGTACTTC.

This clone was detected only once. The chain uses TRBV19 and TRBJ2-1; TRBD1 might be the D (6 bases). V lost 3 bases and J 4 bases, leaving 13 bases between the germline ends. Germline V gene sequence: CDR1 LNHDA, CDR2 SQIVND (reference sequence). This CDR3 is built from 15 residues. DNA for the CDR3: TGTGCCAGTAGTATGGGGGCAGGCTCATACAATGAGCAGTTCTTC. It yields the protein CASSMGAGSYNEQFF.

The V gene is TRBV6-5, the J gene TRBJ1-4, with 8 bases identical to TRBD1. The junction had 9 bases not matched to a gene; V was cut back by 8 bases and J by 4 bases. Germline CDR1 MNHEY, CDR2 SVGAGI. CDR3 length equals 15 residues. The CDR3 bases are TGTGCCAGCGGGGAGGCAGGGGGCTTTAATGAAAAACTGTTTTTT. Translating gives CASGEAGGFNEKLFF.

In its sample, this clone was seen once. This chain connects TRBV2 to TRBJ1-1; no clear D. CDR1 SNHLY and CDR2 FYNNEI come from the germline V gene. The CDR3 contains 12 residues. The V gene lost 5 bases and the J gene lost 1 base, with 5 bases spanning the gap. The CDR3 nucleotides are TGTGCCAGCAGTCCTCAGAACACTGAAGCTTTCTTT. Protein: CASSPQNTEAFF.

V gene TRBV7-8 combines with J gene TRBJ1-1; TRBD1 matches 7 bases. There are 14 residues in the CDR3. V lost 7 bases and J lost 3; bases outside the gene matches: 8. Per germline, CDR1 SGHVS and CDR2 FQNEAQ. CDR3 residues: CASNYRGVDTEAFF. The DNA of the CDR3 is TGTGCCAGCAACTACAGGGGCGTGGACACTGAAGCTTTCTTT.

A few counts support this clone. The rearrangement uses TRBV7-9 and TRBJ2-7; D gene uncertain. Per the germline V gene, CDR1 is SEHNR and CDR2 is FQNEAQ (reference sequence). The CDR3 loop spans 14 amino acids. V dropped 0 bases and J dropped 6 bases, with 12 bases sitting between them. Here the CDR3 DNA reads TGTGCCAGCAGCTTAGCGTCGTCAGGAGTCGAGCAGTACTTC. Translation: CASSLASSGVEQYF.

As concerns this clone: The identical CDR3 is also encoded by other nucleotide sequences in the sample. This chain connects TRBV12-3 or TRBV12-4 to TRBJ1-3, with D unresolved. The V gene lost 3 bases and the J gene lost 3 bases, with 3 bases spanning the gap. The CDR3 has 12 residues. The CDR3 sequence: CASSLGGNTIYF. CDR3 sequence (DNA): TGTGCCAGCAGTTTGGGTGGAAACACCATATATTTT.

J is TRBJ1-6 and V is TRBV2; tentatively, D is TRBD1 (6 bases). This CDR3 spans 14 amino acids. The germline gives CDR1 SNHLY, CDR2 FYNNEI. The V end lost 8 bases, the J end lost 15 bases, and 23 bases lay between the germline ends. CDR3 DNA: TGTGCCAGCTCAAGACAGGCGGGGGGGACGTTCCTCCACTTT. Its protein product is CASSRQAGGTFLHF.

The V call is TRBV19, the J call TRBJ1-2; D perhaps matches TRBD1 (6 bases). With 10 bases removed from V and 3 bases from J, the gap between germline ends came to 12 bases. Germline assignment: CDR1 LNHDA and CDR2 SQIVND (reference sequence). This CDR3 has 12 amino acids. CDR3 protein: CATMKGDYGYTF. CDR3 coding DNA: TGTGCCACCATGAAGGGGGACTATGGCTACACCTTC.

The CDR3 loop reads CASSAGQEFNSPLHF. The CDR3, as DNA: TGCGCCAGCAGCGCAGGACAGGAGTTTAATTCACCCCTCCACTTT. This sequence joins TRBV5-1 and TRBJ1-6, with 7 nucleotides matching TRBD1. CDR1 and CDR2 from the germline V gene are SGHRS and YFSETQ. Unmatched junction bases numbered 7, after V lost 4 bases and J lost 6 bases. This CDR3 is 15 amino acids long.

The CDR3 sequence: CAWNRQGASTEQFF. In DNA, the CDR3 is TGTGCCTGGAACCGACAGGGGGCGAGTACTGAGCAGTTCTTC. J is TRBJ2-1 and V is TRBV30; 10 nucleotides line up with TRBD1. This CDR3 has 14 residues. Germline loops: CDR1 GTSNPN, CDR2 SVGIG (reference sequence). J lost 9 bases, V lost 4 bases, and 9 bases had no gene match.

The CDR3: CASSVGTLDGTEKLFF. CDR3 bases: TGTGCCAGCAGCGTCGGGACCTTGGACGGAACGGAAAAACTGTTTTTT. The rearrangement links TRBV9 to TRBJ1-4; D perhaps matches TRBD1 (5 bases). V shed 2 bases and J shed 8 bases, with 19 bases lying between them. Germline V CDR1 and CDR2: SGDLS, YYNGEE. This CDR3 region has 16 residues. Supplemented by reference TRBV9 and TRBJ1-4, the full variable domain reads DSGVTQTPKHLITATGQRVTLRCSPRSGDLSVYWYQQSLDQGLQFLIQYYNGEERAKGNILERFSAQQFPDLHSELNLSSLELGDSALYFCASSVGTLDGTEKLFFGSGTQLSVL.

The chain combines TRBV5-6 with TRBJ1-3; D may be TRBD1 (5 bases). Deletions cut 4 bases from V and 2 bases from J, with 10 bases between. The CDR3 has 14 amino acids. Germline V lookup: CDR1 SGHDT, CDR2 YYEEEE. The CDR3 protein is CASSLGLTGNTIYF. In DNA, the CDR3 is TGTGCCAGCAGCCTGGGACTTACTGGAAACACCATATATTTT.

The V call is TRBV19, the J call TRBJ1-3, with D unresolved. Germline CDR1 LNHDA, CDR2 SQIVND (reference sequence). The CDR3 is 10 residues long. Trimming removed 7 bases from V and 3 bases from J, with 1 base in between. CDR3 region: CASIGNTIYF. Written as DNA, the CDR3 is TGTGCCAGTATTGGAAACACCATATATTTT.

This clone is a singleton in its sample. The V call is TRBV7-9, the J call TRBJ1-3, with D tentatively TRBD1 (5 bases). Germline V gives CDR1 SEHNR, CDR2 FQNEAQ (reference sequence). There are 17 residues in the CDR3. V dropped 3 bases and J dropped 3 bases, with 18 bases sitting between them. CDR3 loop: CASSFGTGREDGNTIYF. For the CDR3, the DNA is TGTGCCAGCAGCTTTGGTACGGGGCGCGAGGATGGAAACACCATATATTTT.

The V call is TRBV7-9, the J call TRBJ2-3; D gene uncertain. The germline gives CDR1 SEHNR, CDR2 FQNEAQ (reference sequence). This CDR3 comprises 15 residues. Trimming shortened V by 7 bases and J by 7 bases, and 21 bases separated the two germline ends. CDR3 loop: CASTLPETSPNTQYF. The CDR3 DNA reads TGTGCCAGCACCCTTCCGGAGACCTCCCCCAATACGCAGTATTTT.

The V gene is TRBV7-9, the J gene TRBJ1-2; the D gene is possibly TRBD1 (6 bases). CDR1 is SEHNR and CDR2 is FQNEAQ in the germline V gene (reference sequence). Between the trimmed V and J ends, which lost 5 bases and 5 bases, there was a span of 12 bases. CDR3 length: 13 amino acids. DNA of the CDR3: TGTGCCAGCAGCAGAACAGGGAGTTATGGCTACACCTTC. Translating gives CASSRTGSYGYTF.